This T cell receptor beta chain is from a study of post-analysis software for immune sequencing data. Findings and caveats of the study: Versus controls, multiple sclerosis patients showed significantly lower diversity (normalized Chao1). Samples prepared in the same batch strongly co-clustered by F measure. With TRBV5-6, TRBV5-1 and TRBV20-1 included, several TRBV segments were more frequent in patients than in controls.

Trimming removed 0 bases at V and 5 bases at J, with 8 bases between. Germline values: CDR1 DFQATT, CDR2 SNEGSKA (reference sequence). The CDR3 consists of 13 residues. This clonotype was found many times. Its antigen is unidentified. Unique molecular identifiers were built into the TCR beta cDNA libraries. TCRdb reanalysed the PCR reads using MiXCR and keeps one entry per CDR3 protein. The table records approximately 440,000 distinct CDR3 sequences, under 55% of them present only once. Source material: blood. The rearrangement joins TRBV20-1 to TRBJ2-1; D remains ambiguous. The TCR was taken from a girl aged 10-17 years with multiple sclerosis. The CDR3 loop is CSARDGVDNEQFF. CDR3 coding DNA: TGCAGTGCTAGAGACGGCGTTGACAATGAGCAGTTCTTC.